What follows is one T cell receptor (beta chain) and its context. Profiled with immunoSEQ multiplex PCR; TCRdb holds only in-frame clones, not every one. The sample consists of some 98,000 clones, about 91% of them appearing once. The sample comes from a study of OX40 agonist ivuxolimab in advanced cancers. Study at large: Patients were treated with ivuxolimab, an agonistic anti-OX40 (CD134) antibody. Administration of intravenous ivuxolimab to patients occurred every 2 weeks at 0.01 to 10 mg/kg. Partial responses occurred in Three dose-escalation patients, one with hepatocellular carcinoma and two with cutaneous melanoma.

Germline V gene sequence: CDR1 SGHDN, CDR2 FVKESK. V was pared by 3 bases and J by 9 bases, with 14 bases of the junction left unmatched. The CDR3 is made up of 15 amino acids. The chain employs TRBV14 and TRBJ2-7; 7 nucleotides line up with TRBD2. The source material was CD4+ or CD8+ T cells sorted from blood, sampled in a trial of the OX40 agonist ivuxolimab. The sequence came from an adult with an advanced solid tumor such as melanoma, head and neck, liver or kidney cancer. In DNA, the CDR3 is TGTGCCAGCAGCCATGGTCGGACTAGGGGTTCTGTGCAGTACTTC. The encoded protein is CASSHGRTRGSVQYF.